This T cell receptor (beta chain) was captured by sequencing in a study of shared clonotypes between healthy human individuals (dated by TCRdb to between 2020 and 2021). As for the study more broadly: A couple of women and a few men aged 18 to 49 years were included in the cohort. For each donor, three plates each were used for CD4 naive and CD4 memory, two plates were used for CD8 naive, and one plate was used for CD8 memory. To estimate repertoire size and how much clonotype sharing occurs between individuals, the study deeply sequenced the blood TCR repertoires of five healthy adults. To increase sequencing depth and limit assay-specific biases, TCR repertoire library preparation and sequencing were carried out by different laboratories using diverse techniques. Leukapheresis yielded between about 0.9 and 10 billion PBMCs per donor.

Using the deep immunoSEQ assay, TCR CDR3 regions were amplified from genomic DNA by multiplex PCR. For each cell subset, the extracted genomic DNA was distributed evenly across all wells of several immunoSEQ 96-well plates, and each plate served as one replicate. For sorted subsets, each replicate PCR was loaded with approximately 0.2 ug genomic DNA, equivalent to roughly 30,000 T cell genomes. Purified libraries were measured with a Qubit 3.0 fluorometer, size-checked on a Bioanalyzer 2100, and measured again with the KAPA Library Quantification kit. A separate single-read 150-cycle Illumina NextSeq 550 flow cell was used to sequence each immunoSEQ 96-well plate. The authors' analysis ran thus. Because the immunoSEQ output held only junctional sequences and lacked quality scores, the filtering could not match the filtering applied to full-length reads. To assign V/J genes and CDR3, sequences were annotated using PyIR, a Python wrapper for IgBLAST v1.9, with IMGT germline references. Reads with weak V/J assignments (E-value above 1e-6), missing CDR3, stop codons, out-of-frame junctions, or ambiguous translated residues were removed. V3J clonotypes were defined as sequences sharing the same inferred V gene, J gene, and CDR3 amino acid sequence. Percentage overlap between repertoires was calculated by dividing the number of shared unique clonotypes by the size of the smaller repertoire. Richness of each repertoire was evaluated using RTK rarefaction, the Chao1 estimator, and Recon v2.1 estimates of unobserved clonotypes. OLGA was used to compute generation probabilities for all TCRbeta clonotypes that the gDNA method yielded from several donors. TCRdb took this table from immuneACCESS and kept in-frame rearrangements with V and J called. Such tables lack part of the clones; where checked against another copy, unresolved V genes explain under half of the gap, and the rest is unexplained. V and J calls plus clone size are reproduced from that table; the DNA served to infer D and trimming. Present in this sample are some 580,000 clones, nearly 98% of which were seen just once. The ten largest clones take up 0.3% of the sample.

CD8 naive samples were CD45RO-negative cells positively selected for CCR7, giving a CD45RA+CCR7+ population that excluded TemRA cells. Donors were healthy HIV-negative adults with no recently reported acute infections or vaccinations. Every donor was a Caucasian adult residing in Nashville, Tennessee, USA. After blood collection by leukapheresis, PBMCs were isolated using Ficoll-Histopaque density gradient centrifugation and then cryopreserved in the vapor phase of liquid nitrogen. Purity and quantity of every magnetically sorted T cell population were checked by analytical flow cytometry. From each sorted fraction, genomic DNA was isolated and quantified by UV absorbance on a Nanodrop 2000c. Points the paper makes about the study in general: Pairwise subsampling indicated that sequencing depth was expected to affect the degree of clonotype sharing among donors. Only blood was sampled, and tissue TCR repertoires likely differ from those in blood. When a handful of donors were compared, the shared fraction of clonotypes was about 5% for naive CD4, 3.5% to 4% for naive CD8, more than 2% for memory CD4, and roughly 0.43% for memory CD8. Estimated clonotype richness was generally larger for naive than for memory subsets. Higher generation probabilities were observed for clonotypes shared by all four sorted-subset donors than for non-shared clonotypes. The small number of donors limited the genetic and exposure-history diversity represented. Rarefaction of sorted-subset datasets indicated incomplete sequencing despite the large sequencing depth.

Turning to this clone: Which antigen it targets is not known. Per-base quality was not reported, and no clone a single base away is much larger than it.

Trimming costs V 8 bases and J 3 bases, and their ends lie 8 bases apart. CDR1 and CDR2, looked up from the germline V gene, are WSHSY and SAAADI. Reading from cysteine to phenylalanine, the CDR3 counts 11 amino acids. The only DNA kept is the CDR3, 33 bases in frame from the first base. Sequenced: naive CD8+ T cells sorted from blood. The cell subset or site label on this specimen signifies: CD45RA+CCR7+. The clonotype originates from a young man in good health. The rearrangement combines TRBV10-2 with TRBJ2-7, with the D gene too uncertain to name. In nucleotide form, the sequence is TGCGCCAGCGGGGTGGGCTACGAGCAGTACTTC. This is translated as CASGVGYEQYF.